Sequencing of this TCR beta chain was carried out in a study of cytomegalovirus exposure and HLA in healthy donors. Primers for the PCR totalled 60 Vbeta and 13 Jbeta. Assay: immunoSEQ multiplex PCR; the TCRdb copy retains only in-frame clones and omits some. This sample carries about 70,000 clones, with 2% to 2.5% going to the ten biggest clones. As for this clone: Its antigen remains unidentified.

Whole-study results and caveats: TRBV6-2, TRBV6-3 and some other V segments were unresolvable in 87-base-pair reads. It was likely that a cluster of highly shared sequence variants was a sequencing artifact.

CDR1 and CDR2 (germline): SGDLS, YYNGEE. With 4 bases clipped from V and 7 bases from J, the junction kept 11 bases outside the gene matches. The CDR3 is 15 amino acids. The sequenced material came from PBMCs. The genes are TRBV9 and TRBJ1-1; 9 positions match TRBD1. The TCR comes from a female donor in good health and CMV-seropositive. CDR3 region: CASSPRGDRDNEAFF. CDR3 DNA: TGTGCCAGCAGCCCTCGGGGGGACAGGGATAATGAAGCTTTCTTT.